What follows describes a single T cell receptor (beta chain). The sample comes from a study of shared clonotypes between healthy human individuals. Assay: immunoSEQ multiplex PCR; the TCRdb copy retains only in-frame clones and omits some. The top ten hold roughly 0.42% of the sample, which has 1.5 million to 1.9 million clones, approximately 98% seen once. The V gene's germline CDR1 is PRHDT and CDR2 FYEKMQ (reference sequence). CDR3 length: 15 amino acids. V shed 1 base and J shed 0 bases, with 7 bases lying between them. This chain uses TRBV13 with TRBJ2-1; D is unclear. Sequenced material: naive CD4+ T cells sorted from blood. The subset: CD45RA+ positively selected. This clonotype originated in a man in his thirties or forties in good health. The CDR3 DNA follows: TGTGCCAGCAGCTTAGTCGGGCTCTCCTACAATGAGCAGTTCTTC. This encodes CASSLVGLSYNEQFF.